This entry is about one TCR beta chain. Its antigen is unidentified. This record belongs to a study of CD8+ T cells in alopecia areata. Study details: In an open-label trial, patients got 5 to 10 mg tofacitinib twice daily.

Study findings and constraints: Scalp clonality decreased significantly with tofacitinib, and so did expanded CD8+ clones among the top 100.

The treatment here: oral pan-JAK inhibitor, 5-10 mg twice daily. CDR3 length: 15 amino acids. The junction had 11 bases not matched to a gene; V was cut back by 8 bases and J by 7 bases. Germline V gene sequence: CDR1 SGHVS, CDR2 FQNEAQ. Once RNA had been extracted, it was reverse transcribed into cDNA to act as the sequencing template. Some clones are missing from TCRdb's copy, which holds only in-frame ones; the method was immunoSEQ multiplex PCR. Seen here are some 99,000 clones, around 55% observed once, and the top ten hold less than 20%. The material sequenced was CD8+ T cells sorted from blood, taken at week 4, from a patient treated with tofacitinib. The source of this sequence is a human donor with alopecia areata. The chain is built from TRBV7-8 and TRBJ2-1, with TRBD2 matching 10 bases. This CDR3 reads CASVAGLARENEQFF. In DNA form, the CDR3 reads TGTGCCAGCGTCGCGGGACTAGCGCGGGAGAATGAGCAGTTCTTC. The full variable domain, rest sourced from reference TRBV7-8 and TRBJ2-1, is GAGVSQSPRYKVAKRGQDVALRCDPISGHVSLFWYQQALGQGPEFLTYFQNEAQLDKSGLPSDRFFAERPEGSVSTLKIQRTQQEDSAVYLCASVAGLARENEQFFGPGTRLTVL.